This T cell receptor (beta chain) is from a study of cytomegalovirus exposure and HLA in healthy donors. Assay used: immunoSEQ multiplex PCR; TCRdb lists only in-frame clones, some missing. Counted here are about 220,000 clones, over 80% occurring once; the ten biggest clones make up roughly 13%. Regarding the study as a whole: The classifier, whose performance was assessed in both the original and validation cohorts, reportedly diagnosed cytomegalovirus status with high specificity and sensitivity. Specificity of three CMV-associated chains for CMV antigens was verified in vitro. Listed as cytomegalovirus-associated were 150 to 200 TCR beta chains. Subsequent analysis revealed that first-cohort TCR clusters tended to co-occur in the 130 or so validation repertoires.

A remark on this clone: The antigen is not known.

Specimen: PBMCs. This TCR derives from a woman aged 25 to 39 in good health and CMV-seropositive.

CDR3 DNA sequence: TGTGCCTGGAGTGTACGCGGGAGATCCTACAATGAGCAGTTCTTC. Amino acid sequence: CAWSVRGRSYNEQFF. The chain is built from TRBV30 and TRBJ2-1; TRBD2 aligns across 7 bases. This CDR3 spans 15 amino acids. Germline assignment: CDR1 GTSNPN and CDR2 SVGIG (reference sequence). Trimming cost V 0 bases and J 1 base; bases outside gene matches: 3.